This entry features one TCR beta chain sequence. Antigen: not known. CDR3 length equals 15 residues. CDR1 MNHEY and CDR2 SMNVEV come from the germline V gene (reference sequence). V was shortened by 3 bases and J by 0 bases, with 12 bases between the two germline ends. The sample belongs to a study of T cell clonotyping in hematopoietic cell transplantation. Study summary: Pretransplant recipient samples were taken after cytoreduction. Findings and caveats of the study: After transplant, recipient diversity fell while pathologically expanded clonotypes grew through day 180.

Sequenced by immunoSEQ multiplex PCR; TCRdb stores in-frame clones only, minus some. The table shows about 36,000 clones, with around 95% occurring only once. Documented time point: recipient sample about 28 days before transplant, after cytoreduction. Recipient blood drawn about 28 days pretransplant and days 30, 100, 180 after. The chain combines TRBV27 with TRBJ2-7; D possibly corresponds to TRBD1 (5 bases). The sample was peripheral blood mononuclear cells, taken before stem cell transplant. The sequence was collected from a man aged 40-49 years with chronic myeloid leukemia. Some clones in this sample may be carry-over from other donors' samples. This chain's CDR3 is CASSFGHPSSYEQYF. The CDR3 nucleotides read TGTGCCAGCAGTTTCGGACATCCGAGCTCCTACGAGCAGTACTTC.